The rows below give T cell receptor beta chains drawn from one sample of a study of blood T cells in healthy people across ages. Via MiXCR, TCRdb re-called the 5' RACE reads, giving one row per CDR3 protein. The data contain about 640,000 distinct CDR3 sequences, about 28% of them singletons. Material: blood. Receptors were obtained from a woman of 80 years or more in good health. CDR3s include the opening cysteine and the closing phenylalanine or tryptophan. The D gene is left open where the match is weak. Size values are once, few and many counts, or a class for expanded clones, and some rows have none.

many	NA	TRBV7-9	TRBJ2-7	TGTGCCAGCAGCCAGAACGGGGGGACAGCTAACGAGCAGTACTTC	CASSQNGGTANEQYF
NA	NA	TRBV7-2	TRBJ2-3	TGTGCCAGCAGCTTAGAGGGTTATACGCAGTATTTT	CASSLEGYTQYF
few	NA	TRBV5-6	TRBJ2-3	TGTGCCAGCAGCAACTGGGGCAAGAACGCAGATACGCAGTATTTT	CASSNWGKNADTQYF
many	NA	TRBV5-1	TRBJ2-3	TGCGCCAGCAGTAGGGTAGGCTTCACAGATACGCAGTATTTT	CASSRVGFTDTQYF
many	NA	TRBV5-1	TRBJ1-1	TGCGCCAGCACCCAATACTCGGAGGGTCCAGCTTTCTTT	CASTQYSEGPAFF
few	NA	TRBV6-5	TRBJ1-6	TGTGCCAGCAGTTACTCTGGGGGCGCCCCCCTCCACTTT	CASSYSGGAPLHF
once	NA	TRBV20-1	TRBJ2-1	TGCAGCCTAGAGGGCCTGTATGAGCAGTTCTTC	CSLEGLYEQFF
many	TRBD1	TRBV12-3/TRBV12-4	TRBJ2-7	TGTGCCAGCAGGCAAACAGGACAGGGACAAAACTACGAGCAGTACTTC	CASRQTGQGQNYEQYF
NA	TRBD1	TRBV15	TRBJ2-7	TGTGCCACCAGCAGAGGGGGGCAGGGGGCCTACGAGCAGTACTTC	CATSRGGQGAYEQYF
NA	TRBD1	TRBV5-1	TRBJ1-1	TGCGCCAGCAGCCCCCGGGGACAGGGACCGAACACTGAAGCTTTCTTT	CASSPRGQGPNTEAFF
many	NA	TRBV5-1	TRBJ2-7	TGCGCCAGCAAGGAAGGGACTCAGGGAGGCGAGCAGTACTTC	CASKEGTQGGEQYF
many	TRBD1	TRBV6-5	TRBJ1-6	TGTGCCAGCAGTGCCACAGGGGATAATTCACCCCTCCACTTT	CASSATGDNSPLHF
few	TRBD1	TRBV20-1	TRBJ1-2	TGCAGTGCTGCTTCCCGGACAGGGGGCTATGGCTACACCTTC	CSAASRTGGYGYTF
NA	NA	TRBV2	TRBJ1-6	TGTGCCAGCATTTCCGCGGGGGTACAGAATTCACCCCTCCACTTT	CASISAGVQNSPLHF
many	NA	TRBV5-1	TRBJ1-1	TGCGCCAGCAGCTTGGAGGAGGTGAACACTGAAGCTTTCTTT	CASSLEEVNTEAFF
NA	NA	TRBV11-3	TRBJ2-5	TGTGCCAGCAGCTTCCGTCTAGACAATGAGCAGTACTTC	CASSFRLDNEQYF
NA	NA	TRBV4-2	TRBJ2-7	TGTGCCAGCAGCCAATCCGGGACGGCGCCCTACGAGCAGTACTTC	CASSQSGTAPYEQYF
many	NA	TRBV3-1	TRBJ1-1	TGTGCCAGCAGCTACTGGAGGAACACTGAAGCTTTCTTT	CASSYWRNTEAFF